The entry below gives a single T cell receptor beta chain sequence along with its context. No antigen is known for it. These data originate in a study of shared clonotypes between healthy human individuals. Trimming removed 6 bases from V and 0 bases from J, with 9 bases in between. Germline V CDR1 and CDR2: MNHEY, SMNVEV (reference sequence). The CDR3 has 15 amino acids. General study results and limits: Generally, naive subsets (rather than memory subsets) showed larger estimated richness.

TCRdb's table, derived via immunoSEQ multiplex PCR, lists solely in-frame clones and lacks some. The sample lists around 990,000 clones; approximately 80% were seen once. The gene calls are TRBV27 and TRBJ2-6; no reliable D call. The TCR originated in a man aged 18 to 29 in good health. Some clones in this sample may be carry-over from other donors' samples. The sequencing sample was made of memory CD4+ T cells from PBMCs. Subset defined: CD45RA-negative fraction. The DNA of the CDR3 is TGTGCCAGCAGCCTTCGAGACTCTGGGGCCAACGTCCTGACTTTC. It translates to CASSLRDSGANVLTF.